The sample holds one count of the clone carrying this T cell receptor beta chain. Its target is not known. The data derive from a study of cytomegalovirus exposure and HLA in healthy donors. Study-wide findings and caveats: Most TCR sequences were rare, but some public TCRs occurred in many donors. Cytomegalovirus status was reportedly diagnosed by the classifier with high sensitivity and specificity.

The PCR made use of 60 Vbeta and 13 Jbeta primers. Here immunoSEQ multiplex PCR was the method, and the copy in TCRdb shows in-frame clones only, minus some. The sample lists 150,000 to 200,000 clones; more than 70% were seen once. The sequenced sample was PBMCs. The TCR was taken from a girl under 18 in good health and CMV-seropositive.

CDR3 amino acids: CASSSMGGPGNEQFF. Written as DNA, the CDR3 is TGTGCCAGCAGCTCGATGGGAGGGCCAGGCAATGAGCAGTTCTTC. The rearrangement uses TRBV7-9 and TRBJ2-1; TRBD2 aligns across 7 bases. The CDR3 spans 15 residues. V was clipped by 4 bases and J by 6 bases; unmatched bases: 9. Germline V CDR1 and CDR2: SEHNR, FQNEAQ (reference sequence).